This T cell receptor (beta chain) emerged from a study of T-cell reconstitution after alpha-beta-depleted transplantation in children. Construction of the TCRbeta library involved unique molecular identifiers. TCRdb re-analysed the PCR reads in MiXCR, keeping a single row per CDR3 protein. The sample includes some 450,000 distinct CDR3 sequences, over 40% of them seen just once. The CDR3 runs to 14 residues. V lost 5 bases and J lost 4; bases outside the gene matches: 7. In germline, CDR1 is SQVTM, CDR2 ANQGSEA. The J gene is TRBJ1-1, the V gene TRBV29-1; 10 positions agree with TRBD1. This sample comprised PBMCs, obtained before TCRalphabeta/CD19-depleted stem cell transplant. This clonotype was sampled from a girl aged 2-9 years with aplastic anemia, due to receive a stem cell transplant. The CDR3 here is CSVLLGQGGTEAFF. CDR3 DNA: TGCAGCGTTCTTCTAGGACAGGGGGGCACTGAAGCTTTCTTT.